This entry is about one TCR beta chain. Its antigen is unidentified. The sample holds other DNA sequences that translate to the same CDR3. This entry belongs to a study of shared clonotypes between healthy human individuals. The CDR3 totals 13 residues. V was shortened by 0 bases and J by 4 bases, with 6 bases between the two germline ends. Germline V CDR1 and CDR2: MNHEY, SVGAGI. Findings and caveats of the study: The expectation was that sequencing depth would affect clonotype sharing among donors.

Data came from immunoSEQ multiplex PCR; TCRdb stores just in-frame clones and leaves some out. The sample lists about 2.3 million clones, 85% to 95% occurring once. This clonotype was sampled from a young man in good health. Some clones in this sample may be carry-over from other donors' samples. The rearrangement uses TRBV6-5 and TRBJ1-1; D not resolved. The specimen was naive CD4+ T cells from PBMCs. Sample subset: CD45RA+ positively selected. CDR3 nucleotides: TGTGCCAGCAGTTACTCTGGGCGCACTGAAGCTTTCTTT. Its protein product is CASSYSGRTEAFF.